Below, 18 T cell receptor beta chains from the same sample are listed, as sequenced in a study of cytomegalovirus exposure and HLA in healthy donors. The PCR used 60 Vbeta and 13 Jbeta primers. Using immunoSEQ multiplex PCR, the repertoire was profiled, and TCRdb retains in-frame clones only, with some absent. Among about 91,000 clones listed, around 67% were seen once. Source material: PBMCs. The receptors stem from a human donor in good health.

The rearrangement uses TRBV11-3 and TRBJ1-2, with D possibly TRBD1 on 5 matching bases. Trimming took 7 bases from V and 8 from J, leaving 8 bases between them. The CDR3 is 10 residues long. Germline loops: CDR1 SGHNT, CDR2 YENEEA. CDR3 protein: CASKPGGYTF. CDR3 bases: TGTGCCAGCAAGCCAGGGGGCTACACCTTC.

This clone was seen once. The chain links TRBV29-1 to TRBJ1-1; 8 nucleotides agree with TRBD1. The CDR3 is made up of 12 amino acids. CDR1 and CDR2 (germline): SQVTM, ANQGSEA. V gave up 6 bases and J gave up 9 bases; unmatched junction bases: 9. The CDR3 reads CSVETGAPQAFF. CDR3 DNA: TGCAGCGTAGAGACAGGGGCTCCACAAGCTTTCTTT.

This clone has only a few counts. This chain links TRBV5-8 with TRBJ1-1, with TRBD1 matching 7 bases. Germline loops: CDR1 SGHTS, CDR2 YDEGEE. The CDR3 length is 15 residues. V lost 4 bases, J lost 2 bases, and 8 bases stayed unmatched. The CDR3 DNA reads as TGTGCCAGCAGCCTCCTGCAGGGGGGCAACACTGAAGCTTTCTTT. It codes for CASSLLQGGNTEAFF.

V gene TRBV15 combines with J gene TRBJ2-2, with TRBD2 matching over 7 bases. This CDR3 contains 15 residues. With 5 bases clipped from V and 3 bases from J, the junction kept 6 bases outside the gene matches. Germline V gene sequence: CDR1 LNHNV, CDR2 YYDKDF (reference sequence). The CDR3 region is CATSLGTIYTGELFF. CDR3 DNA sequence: TGTGCCACCAGCCTTGGGACTATCTACACCGGGGAGCTGTTTTTT.

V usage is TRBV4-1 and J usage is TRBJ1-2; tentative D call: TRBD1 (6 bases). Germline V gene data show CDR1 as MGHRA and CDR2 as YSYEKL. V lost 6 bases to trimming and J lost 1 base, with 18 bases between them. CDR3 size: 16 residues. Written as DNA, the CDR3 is TGCGCCAGCAGTCCCACCCGGACAGATTATAACTATGGCTACACCTTC. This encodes CASSPTRTDYNYGYTF.

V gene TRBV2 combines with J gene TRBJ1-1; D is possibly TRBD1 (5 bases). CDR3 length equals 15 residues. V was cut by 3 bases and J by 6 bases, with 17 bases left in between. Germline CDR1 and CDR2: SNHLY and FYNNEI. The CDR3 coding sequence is TGTGCCAGCAGTGATGAGTGGGGAGGGGAGTCTGAAGCTTTCTTT. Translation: CASSDEWGGESEAFF.

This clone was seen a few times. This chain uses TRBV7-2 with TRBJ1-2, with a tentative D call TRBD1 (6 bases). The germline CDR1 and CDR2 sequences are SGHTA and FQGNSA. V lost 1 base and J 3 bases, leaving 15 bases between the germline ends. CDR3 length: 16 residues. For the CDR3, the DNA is TGTGCCAGCAGCTTAGAAAACAGGGCTAGTTACTATGGCTACACCTTC. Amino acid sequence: CASSLENRASYYGYTF.

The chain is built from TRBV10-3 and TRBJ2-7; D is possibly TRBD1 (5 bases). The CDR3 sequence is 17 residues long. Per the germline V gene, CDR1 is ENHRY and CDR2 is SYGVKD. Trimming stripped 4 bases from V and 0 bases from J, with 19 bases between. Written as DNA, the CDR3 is TGTGCCATCAGTGGGGGCCTTAGCTGGGCGATCTCCTACGAGCAGTACTTC. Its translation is CAISGGLSWAISYEQYF.

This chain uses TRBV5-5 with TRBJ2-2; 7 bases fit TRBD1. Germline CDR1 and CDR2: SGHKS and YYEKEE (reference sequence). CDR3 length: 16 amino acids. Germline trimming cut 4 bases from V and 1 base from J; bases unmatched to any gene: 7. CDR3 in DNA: TGTGCCAGCAGCCCACCCCGGACAGGGAACACCGGGGAGCTGTTTTTT. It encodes CASSPPRTGNTGELFF.

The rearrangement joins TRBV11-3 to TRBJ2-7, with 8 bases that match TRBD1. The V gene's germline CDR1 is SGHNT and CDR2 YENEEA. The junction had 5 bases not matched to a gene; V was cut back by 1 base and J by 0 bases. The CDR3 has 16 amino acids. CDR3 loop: CASSLAPGGPSYEQYF. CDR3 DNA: TGTGCCAGCAGCTTAGCCCCAGGGGGCCCCTCCTACGAGCAGTACTTC.

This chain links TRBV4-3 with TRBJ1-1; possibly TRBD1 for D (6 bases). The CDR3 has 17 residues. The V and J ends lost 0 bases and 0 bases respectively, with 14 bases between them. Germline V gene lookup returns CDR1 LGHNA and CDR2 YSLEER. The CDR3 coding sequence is TGCGCCAGCAGCCAAGATTTAATACAGGGCTTGAACACTGAAGCTTTCTTT. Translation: CASSQDLIQGLNTEAFF.

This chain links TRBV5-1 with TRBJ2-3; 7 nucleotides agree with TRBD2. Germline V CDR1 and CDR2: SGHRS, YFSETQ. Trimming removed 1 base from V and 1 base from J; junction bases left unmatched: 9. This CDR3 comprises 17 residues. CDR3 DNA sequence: TGCGCCAGCAGCTTGTCCCTATCTGGGGGGGGCACAGATACGCAGTATTTT. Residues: CASSLSLSGGGTDTQYF.

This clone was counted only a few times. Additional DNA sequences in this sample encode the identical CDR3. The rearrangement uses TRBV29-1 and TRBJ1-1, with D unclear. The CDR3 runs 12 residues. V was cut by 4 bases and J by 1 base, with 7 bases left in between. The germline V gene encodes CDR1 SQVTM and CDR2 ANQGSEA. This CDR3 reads CSVGPGNTEAFF. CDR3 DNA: TGCAGCGTTGGCCCAGGGAACACTGAAGCTTTCTTT.

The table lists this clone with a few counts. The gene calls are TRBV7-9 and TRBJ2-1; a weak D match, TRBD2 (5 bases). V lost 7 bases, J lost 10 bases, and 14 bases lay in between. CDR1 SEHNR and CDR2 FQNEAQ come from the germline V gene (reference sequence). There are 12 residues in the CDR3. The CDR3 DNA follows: TGTGCCAGCATCGTAACGGGGTACGAGCAGTTCTTC. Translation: CASIVTGYEQFF.

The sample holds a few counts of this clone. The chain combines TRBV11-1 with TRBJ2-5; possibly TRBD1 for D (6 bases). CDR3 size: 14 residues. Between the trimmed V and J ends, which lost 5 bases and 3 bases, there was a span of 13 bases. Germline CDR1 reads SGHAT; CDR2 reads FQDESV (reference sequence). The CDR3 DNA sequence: TGTGCCAGCAGCACACGGGACATAGAAGAGACCCAGTACTTC. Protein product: CASSTRDIEETQYF.

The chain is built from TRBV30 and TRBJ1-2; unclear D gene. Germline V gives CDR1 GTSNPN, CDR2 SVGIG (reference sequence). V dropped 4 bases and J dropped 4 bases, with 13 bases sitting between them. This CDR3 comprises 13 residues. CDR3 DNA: TGTGCCTGGACCCGAGGGCACATCTATGGCTACACCTTC. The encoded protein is CAWTRGHIYGYTF.

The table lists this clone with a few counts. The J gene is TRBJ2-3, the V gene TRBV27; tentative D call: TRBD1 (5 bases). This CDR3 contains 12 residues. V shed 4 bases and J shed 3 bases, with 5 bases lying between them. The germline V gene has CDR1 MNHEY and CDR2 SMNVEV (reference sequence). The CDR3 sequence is CASSSGTDTQYF. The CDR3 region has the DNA TGTGCCAGCAGTTCAGGGACAGATACGCAGTATTTT.

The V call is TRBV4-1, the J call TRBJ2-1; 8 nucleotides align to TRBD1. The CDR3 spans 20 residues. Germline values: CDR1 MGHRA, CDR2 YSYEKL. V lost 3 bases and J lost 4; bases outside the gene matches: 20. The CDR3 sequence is CASSQMREQGDYISYNEQFF. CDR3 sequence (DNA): TGCGCCAGCAGCCAGATGAGGGAACAGGGGGATTATATTTCATACAATGAGCAGTTCTTC.